These 6 T cell receptor beta chains came from one sample sequenced in a study of HIV-infected patients and healthy controls. The repertoire came from unfractionated whole blood and reflected all unsorted peripheral T cells. cDNA was made from about 480 ng RNA using alpha and beta constant primers. Alpha and beta chain libraries were made separately by chain-specific third strand synthesis with multiplexing indices. TCRdb analysed the 5' RACE reads with MiXCR anew, one entry per CDR3 protein. The top ten hold about 4% of the sample, which has about 24,000 distinct CDR3 sequences, 8.5% to 9% seen once. The specimen sequenced was blood. These receptors were collected from an adult in good health.

This clonotype appeared many times. This sequence joins TRBV5-6 and TRBJ1-2; D is perhaps TRBD1 (6 bases). Germline values: CDR1 SGHDT, CDR2 YYEEEE. The CDR3 is made up of 14 amino acids. Trimming left V 2 bases short and J 4 bases short, with 12 bases between. CDR3 nucleotides: TGTGCCAGCAGCTTTAGGGGGATCAGCTATGGCTACACCTTC. It is translated as CASSFRGISYGYTF.

This clonotype has ten or more counts. V and J are TRBV7-9 and TRBJ1-1; weak D call: TRBD1 (6 bases). Germline V lookup: CDR1 SEHNR, CDR2 FQNEAQ (reference sequence). The CDR3 contains 15 residues. Between the trimmed V and J ends, which lost 5 bases and 4 bases, there was a span of 17 bases. The CDR3 loop is CASSIRTGLGTEAFF. DNA for the CDR3: TGTGCCAGCAGCATCCGAACAGGGTTAGGCACTGAAGCTTTCTTT.

The V call is TRBV6-1, the J call TRBJ1-2; maybe TRBD1 (5 bases). Germline V gene lookup returns CDR1 MNHNS and CDR2 SASEGT. There are 16 residues in the CDR3. Trimming shortened V by 8 bases and J by 0 bases, and 19 bases separated the two germline ends. The CDR3 DNA sequence: TGTGCCAGCCTTTGGGGCACCTTCGATCCTAACTATGGCTACACCTTC. As protein: CASLWGTFDPNYGYTF.

This clonotype has a count of ten or more. An end of the junction does not agree with germline; a read error may underlie this. The V call is TRBV6-5, the J call TRBJ1-4; D gene unclear. This CDR3 region has 16 residues. Germline V gives CDR1 MNHEY, CDR2 SVGAGI. The CDR3 loop is CASSDSGSLAGEKLFF. CDR3 bases: TGTGCCAGCAGTGACTCGGGATCCTTGGCGGGTGAAAAACTGTTTTTT.

In this sample, this clonotype turned up many times. J is TRBJ1-5 and V is TRBV29-1; no definite D call. Germline loops: CDR1 SQVTM, CDR2 ANQGSEA. This CDR3 is built from 13 residues. Trimming pared 2 bases from V and 0 bases from J, leaving 5 bases between. In nucleotides, the CDR3 is TGCAGCGTTGAAATCAATAGCAATCAGCCCCAGCATTTT. Protein: CSVEINSNQPQHF. Looking up the rest from reference TRBV29-1 and TRBJ1-5 gives the full variable domain: SAVISQKPSRDICQRGTSLTIQCQVDSQVTMMFWYRQQPGQSLTLIATANQGSEATYESGFVIDKFPISRPNLTFSTLTVSNMSPEDSSIYLCSVEINSNQPQHFGDGTRLSIL.

This clonotype appeared many times. The rearrangement joins TRBV19 to TRBJ2-5, with TRBD1 matching 7 bases. V was pared by 4 bases and J by 3 bases, with 11 bases of the junction left unmatched. The CDR3 contains 16 residues. CDR1 LNHDA and CDR2 SQIVND come from the germline V gene (reference sequence). In DNA form, the CDR3 reads TGTGCCAGTAGTACAAAAGGGACAGACCAAAAAGAGACCCAGTACTTC. This sequence encodes CASSTKGTDQKETQYF.